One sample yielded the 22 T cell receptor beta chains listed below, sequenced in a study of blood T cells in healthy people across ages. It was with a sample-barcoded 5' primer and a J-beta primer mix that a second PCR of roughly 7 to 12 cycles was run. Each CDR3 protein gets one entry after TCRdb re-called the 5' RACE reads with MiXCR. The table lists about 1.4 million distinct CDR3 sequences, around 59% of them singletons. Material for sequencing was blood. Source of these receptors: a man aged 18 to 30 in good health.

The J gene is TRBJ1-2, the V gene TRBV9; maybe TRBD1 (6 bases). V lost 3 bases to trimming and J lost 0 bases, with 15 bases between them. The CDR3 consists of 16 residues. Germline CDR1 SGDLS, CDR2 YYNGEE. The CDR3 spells CASSDGGGTSNYGYTF. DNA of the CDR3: TGTGCCAGCAGCGACGGAGGGGGGACTTCTAACTATGGCTACACCTTC.

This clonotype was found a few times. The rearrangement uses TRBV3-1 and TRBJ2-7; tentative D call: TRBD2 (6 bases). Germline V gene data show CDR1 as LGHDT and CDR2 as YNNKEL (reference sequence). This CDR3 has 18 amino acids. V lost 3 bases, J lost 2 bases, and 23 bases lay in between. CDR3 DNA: TGTGCCAGCAGCCAGGATATAGGAGGAGCCGGGGGTACCTACGAGCAGTACTTC. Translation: CASSQDIGGAGGTYEQYF.

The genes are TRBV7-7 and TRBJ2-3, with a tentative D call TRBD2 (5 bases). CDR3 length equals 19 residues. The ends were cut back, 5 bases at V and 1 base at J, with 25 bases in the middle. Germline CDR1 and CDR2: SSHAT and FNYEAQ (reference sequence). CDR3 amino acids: CASSPSPAATSWRTDTQYF. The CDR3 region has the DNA TGTGCCAGCAGCCCCTCCCCAGCGGCGACCTCATGGCGCACAGATACGCAGTATTTT.

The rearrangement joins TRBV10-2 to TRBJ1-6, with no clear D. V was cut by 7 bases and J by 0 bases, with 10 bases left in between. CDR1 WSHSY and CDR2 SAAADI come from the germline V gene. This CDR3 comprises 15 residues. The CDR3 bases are TGCGCCAGCACGGTCGGCAGCTCCTATAATTCACCCCTCCACTTT. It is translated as CASTVGSSYNSPLHF.

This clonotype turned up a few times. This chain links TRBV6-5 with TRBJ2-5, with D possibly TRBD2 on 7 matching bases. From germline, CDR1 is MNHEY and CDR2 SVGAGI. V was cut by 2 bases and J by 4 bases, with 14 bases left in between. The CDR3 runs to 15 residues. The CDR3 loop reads CASSYGGAQGETQYF. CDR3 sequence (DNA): TGTGCCAGCAGTTACGGGGGGGCTCAAGGAGAGACCCAGTACTTC.

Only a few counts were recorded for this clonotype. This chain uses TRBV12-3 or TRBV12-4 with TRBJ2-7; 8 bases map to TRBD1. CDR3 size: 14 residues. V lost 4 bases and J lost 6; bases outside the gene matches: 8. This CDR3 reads CASSSRTGFGEQYF. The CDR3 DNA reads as TGTGCCAGCAGTTCCCGGACAGGGTTTGGCGAGCAGTACTTC.

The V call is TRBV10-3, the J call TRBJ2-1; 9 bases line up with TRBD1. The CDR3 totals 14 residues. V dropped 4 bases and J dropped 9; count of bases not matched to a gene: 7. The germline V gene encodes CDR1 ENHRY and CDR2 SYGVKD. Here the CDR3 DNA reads TGTGCCATCAGTGTACAGGGGGCGGGCGGTGAGCAGTTCTTC. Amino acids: CAISVQGAGGEQFF.

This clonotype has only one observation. CDR3 DNA: TGTGCCAGCAAGTCAGGGGTTGAAGAGACCCAGTACTTC. It encodes CASKSGVEETQYF. This chain connects TRBV11-1 to TRBJ2-5; maybe TRBD1 (6 bases). This CDR3 comprises 13 residues. The germline V and J ends were trimmed by 7 bases and 3 bases, with 12 bases remaining between them. Per germline, CDR1 SGHAT and CDR2 FQDESV (reference sequence).

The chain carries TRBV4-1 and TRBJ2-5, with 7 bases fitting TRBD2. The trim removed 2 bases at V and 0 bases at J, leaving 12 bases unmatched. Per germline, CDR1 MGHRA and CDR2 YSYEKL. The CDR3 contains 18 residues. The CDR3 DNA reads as TGCGCCAGCAGCCAAACCCTTCTTGCTAGCGGACACCAAGAGACCCAGTACTTC. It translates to CASSQTLLASGHQETQYF.

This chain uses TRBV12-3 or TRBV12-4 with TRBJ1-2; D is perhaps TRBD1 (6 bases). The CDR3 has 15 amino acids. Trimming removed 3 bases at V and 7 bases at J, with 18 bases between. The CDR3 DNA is TGTGCCAGCAGTTTTAGGTCAGGGGCATTGTTTGGCTACACCTTC. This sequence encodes CASSFRSGALFGYTF.

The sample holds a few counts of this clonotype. The CDR3: CASSLRDSPNEKLFF. Written as DNA, the CDR3 is TGTGCCAGCAGCTTACGGGACAGCCCTAATGAAAAACTGTTTTTT. The gene calls are TRBV7-9 and TRBJ1-4; TRBD1 aligns across 7 bases. From germline, CDR1 is SEHNR and CDR2 FQNEAQ (reference sequence). CDR3 size: 15 residues. With V trimmed by 2 bases and J by 3 bases, 3 bases remained unmatched.

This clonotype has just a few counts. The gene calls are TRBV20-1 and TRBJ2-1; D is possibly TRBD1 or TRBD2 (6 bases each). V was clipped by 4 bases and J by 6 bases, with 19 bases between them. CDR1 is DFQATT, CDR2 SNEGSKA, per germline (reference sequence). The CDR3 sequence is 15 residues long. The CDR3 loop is CSATDGQISGNEQFF. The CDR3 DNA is TGCAGTGCTACTGACGGACAGATTAGCGGCAATGAGCAGTTCTTC.

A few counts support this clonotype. The CDR3 DNA reads TGCGCCAGCAGCCAAGCTGAGCGGGGAACCAGCTACGAGCAGTACTTC. Encoded protein: CASSQAERGTSYEQYF. The V call is TRBV4-1, the J call TRBJ2-7; TRBD2 agrees at 7 bases. Germline CDR1 and CDR2: MGHRA and YSYEKL. This CDR3 spans 16 amino acids. With V trimmed by 1 base and J by 3 bases, 9 bases remained unmatched.

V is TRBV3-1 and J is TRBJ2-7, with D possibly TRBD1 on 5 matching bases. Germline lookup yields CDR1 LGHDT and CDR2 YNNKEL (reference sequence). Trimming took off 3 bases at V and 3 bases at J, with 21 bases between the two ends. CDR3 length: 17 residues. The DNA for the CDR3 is TGTGCCAGCAGCCAGGGGCGAGGCAGGGCGAGTAACTACGAGCAGTACTTC. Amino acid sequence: CASSQGRGRASNYEQYF.

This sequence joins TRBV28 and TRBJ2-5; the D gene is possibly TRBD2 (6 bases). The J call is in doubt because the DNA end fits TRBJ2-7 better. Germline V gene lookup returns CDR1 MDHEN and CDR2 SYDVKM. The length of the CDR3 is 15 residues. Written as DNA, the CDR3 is TGTGCCAGCAGTCTCCCTGCTAGCGACTACCACGAGCAGTACTTC. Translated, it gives CASSLPASDYHEQYF.

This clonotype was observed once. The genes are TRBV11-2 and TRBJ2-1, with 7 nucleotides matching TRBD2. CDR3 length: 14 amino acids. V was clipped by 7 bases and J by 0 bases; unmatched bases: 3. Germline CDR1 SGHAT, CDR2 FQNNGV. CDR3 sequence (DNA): TGTGCCAGCACCCTAGCGGACTCCTACAATGAGCAGTTCTTC. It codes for CASTLADSYNEQFF. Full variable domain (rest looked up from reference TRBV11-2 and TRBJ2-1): EAGVAQSPRYKIIEKRQSVAFWCNPISGHATLYWYQQILGQGPKLLIQFQNNGVVDDSQLPKDRFSAERLKGVDSTLKIQPAKLEDSAVYLCASTLADSYNEQFFGPGTRLTVL.

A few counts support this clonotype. CDR3: CASSLDPAGFTDTQYF. CDR3 sequence (DNA): TGTGCCAGCAGCTTAGACCCAGCGGGATTCACAGATACGCAGTATTTT. The chain is built from TRBV11-2 and TRBJ2-3; 7 bases map to TRBD2. The CDR3 sequence is 16 residues long. Germline CDR1 is SGHAT and CDR2 is FQNNGV. V lost 0 bases to trimming and J lost 2 bases; unmatched junction nucleotides: 5.

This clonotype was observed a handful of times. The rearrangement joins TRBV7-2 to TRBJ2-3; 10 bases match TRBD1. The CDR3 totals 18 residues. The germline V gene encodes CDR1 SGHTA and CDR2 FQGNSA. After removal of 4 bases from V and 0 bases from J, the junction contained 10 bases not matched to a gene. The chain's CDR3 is CASSSDRGVRISTDTQYF. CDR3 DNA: TGTGCCAGCAGCTCGGACAGGGGGGTCAGGATTAGCACAGATACGCAGTATTTT.

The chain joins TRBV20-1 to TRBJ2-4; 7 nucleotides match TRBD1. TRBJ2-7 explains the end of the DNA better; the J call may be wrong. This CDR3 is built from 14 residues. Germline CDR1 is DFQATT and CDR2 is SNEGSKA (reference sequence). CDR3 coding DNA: TGCAGTGCCTATGACAGGGCGAGCTCCTACGAGCAGTACTTC. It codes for CSAYDRASSYEQYF.

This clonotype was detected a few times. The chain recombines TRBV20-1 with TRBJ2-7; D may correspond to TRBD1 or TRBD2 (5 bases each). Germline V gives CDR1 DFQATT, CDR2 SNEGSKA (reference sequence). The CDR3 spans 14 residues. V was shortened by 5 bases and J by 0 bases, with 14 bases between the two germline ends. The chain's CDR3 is CSARGRQSSYEQYF. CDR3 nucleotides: TGCAGTGCTCGGGGCAGACAGAGCTCCTACGAGCAGTACTTC.

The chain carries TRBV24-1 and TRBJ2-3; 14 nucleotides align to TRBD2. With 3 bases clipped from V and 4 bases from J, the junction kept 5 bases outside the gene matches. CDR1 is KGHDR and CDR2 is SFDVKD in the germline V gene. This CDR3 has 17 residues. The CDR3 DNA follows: TGTGCCACCAGTGATGGGACTAGCGGGAGTTTCGCAGATACGCAGTATTTT. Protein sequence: CATSDGTSGSFADTQYF.

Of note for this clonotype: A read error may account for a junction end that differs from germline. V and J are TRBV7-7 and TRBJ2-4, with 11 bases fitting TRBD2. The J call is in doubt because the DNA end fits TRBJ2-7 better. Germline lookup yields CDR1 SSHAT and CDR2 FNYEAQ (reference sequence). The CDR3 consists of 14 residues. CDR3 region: CAGSPLAGGFEQYF. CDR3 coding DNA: TGTGCCGGCAGCCCCTTAGCGGGAGGGTTCGAGCAGTACTTC.